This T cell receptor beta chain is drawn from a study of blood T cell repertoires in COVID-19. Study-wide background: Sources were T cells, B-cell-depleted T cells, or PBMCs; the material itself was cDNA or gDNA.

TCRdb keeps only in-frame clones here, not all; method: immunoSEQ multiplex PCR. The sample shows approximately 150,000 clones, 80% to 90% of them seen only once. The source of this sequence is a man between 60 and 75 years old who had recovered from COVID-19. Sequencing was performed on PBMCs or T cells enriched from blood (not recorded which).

CDR3 sequence reads: CASSPDTTYEQYF. The CDR3, as DNA: TGTGCCAGCAGCCCTGACACCACCTACGAGCAGTACTTC. This chain joins TRBV7-6 and TRBJ2-7; D remains ambiguous. This CDR3 is 13 amino acids long. Germline assignment: CDR1 SGHVS and CDR2 FNYEAQ. The V and J ends lost 5 bases and 2 bases respectively, with 10 bases between them.